This T cell receptor beta chain was recorded in a study of blood T cells in healthy people across ages. There are 16 residues in the CDR3. Looked up from germline, CDR1 is SGHRS and CDR2 is YFSETQ. V lost 0 bases to trimming and J lost 2 bases, with 12 bases between them. A second PCR, run for about 7 to 11 cycles, used a sample-barcoded 5' primer plus a J-beta primer mix. TCRdb analysed the 5' RACE reads with MiXCR anew, one entry per CDR3 protein. The profile shows approximately 850,000 distinct CDR3 sequences, about three fifths of them singletons. This clonotype has a handful of counts. The receptor was derived from a man aged 25-45 years in good health. The sequenced sample was blood. The chain joins TRBV5-1 to TRBJ1-5; D perhaps matches TRBD1 (6 bases). In DNA form, the CDR3 reads TGCGCCAGCAGCTTGGAAGGGGGAGGCGGCAATCAGCCCCAGCATTTT. This translates into CASSLEGGGGNQPQHF. The full variable domain, in which reference TRBV5-1 and TRBJ1-5 provide the parts outside the CDR3, is KAGVTQTPRYLIKTRGQQVTLSCSPISGHRSVSWYQQTPGQGLQFLFEYFSETQRNKGNFPGRFSGRQFSNSRSEMNVSTLELGDSALYLCASSLEGGGGNQPQHFGDGTRLSIL.